This TCR beta chain was sequenced during a study of blood T cell repertoires in COVID-19. Study background: Acute-phase and convalescent COVID-19 samples originated in the United States, Italy and Spain. The analysed material was cDNA or gDNA that came from T cells, B-cell-depleted T cells, or PBMCs.

In the authors' workflow: Using reference gene primer amplification, nucleated cell counts were estimated. TCRdb keeps only in-frame clones here, not all; method: immunoSEQ multiplex PCR. V and J calls and clone size are copied from that table; D and trimming were computed from the DNA. The table shows about 72,000 clones, with 82% occurring only once. With 5 bases removed from V and 5 bases from J, the gap between germline ends came to 9 bases. Germline V gives CDR1 SGHAT, CDR2 FQNNGV. The CDR3 runs 13 residues. This clone showed up just once. The receptor was isolated from a human donor in a cohort sampled during active COVID-19. The chain carries TRBV11-2 and TRBJ2-2, with D possibly TRBD2 on 5 matching bases. Input material: peripheral blood. The CDR3 sequence: CASSTTRTGELFF. The CDR3 DNA reads TGTGCCAGCAGCACAACTAGGACCGGGGAGCTGTTTTTT.